This is a list of T cell receptor beta chains from one sample in a study of cytomegalovirus exposure and HLA in healthy donors. Sequencing was performed with immunoSEQ multiplex PCR; in TCRdb, only in-frame clones are kept and a portion is missing. Counted here are over 200,000 clones, more than 70% occurring once; the ten biggest clones make up over 1%. Sequenced: PBMCs. Receptor source: a human donor in good health. CDR3s include the opening cysteine and the closing phenylalanine or tryptophan. Size values are once, few and many counts, or a class for expanded clones, and some rows have none.

abundance	len	v_gene	j_gene	CDR3aa
-	14	TRBV27	TRBJ1-1	CASRRSQGSTEAFF
-	15	TRBV27	TRBJ1-5	CASSFQGFGNQPQHF
-	15	TRBV9	TRBJ2-2	CASSLPGTHTGELFF
-	15	TRBV28	TRBJ2-3	CASSLPPGGGSTQYF
-	11	TRBV29-1	TRBJ2-7	CSVPTGNEQYF
few	14	TRBV30	TRBJ2-5	CAWRPTTGAETQYF
-	14	TRBV10-1	TRBJ2-7	CARPRGGSSYEQYF
-	16	TRBV5-4	TRBJ2-1	CASSPPTSGTLGEQFF
-	16	TRBV13	TRBJ2-3	CASSILREYRTDTQYF
few	12	TRBV28	TRBJ2-7	CASSLSSYEQYF
-	14	TRBV28	TRBJ2-7	CASTEGGGAYEQYF
-	12	TRBV5-1	TRBJ2-1	CASSLAVNEQFF
few	19	TRBV4-1	TRBJ2-5	CASSERWVRLAGIQETQYF
-	15	TRBV5-1	TRBJ2-3	CASSLKIISTDTQYF
-	17	TRBV9	TRBJ2-7	CASSASPGTGLSYEQYF
-	14	TRBV10-3	TRBJ1-2	CAIRGDRLNYGYTF
-	19	TRBV7-2	TRBJ2-2	CASSWKLAGGPSRTGELFF
once	11	TRBV28	TRBJ1-1	CASSLQIEAFF
-	15	TRBV5-1	TRBJ2-7	CASSPGTGGSYEQYF
-	15	TRBV10-3	TRBJ2-1	CAISETGFRGNEQFF
-	15	TRBV5-1	TRBJ2-3	CASSSRDRRGDTQYF
few	15	TRBV29-1	TRBJ2-2	CSVVLAGTNTGELFF
-	14	TRBV4-3	TRBJ2-7	CASSQGQEIYEQYF
-	15	TRBV27	TRBJ2-5	CASSLSGRYQETQYF
-	15	TRBV5-5	TRBJ2-7	CASSSGQGTTYEQYF
-	14	TRBV6-5	TRBJ2-3	CASTLSGRTDTQYF
-	15	TRBV19	TRBJ2-3	CASSRGSPSTDTQYF
-	16	TRBV7-9	TRBJ2-7	CSSSVVRTGVRYEQYF
-	15	TRBV7-9	TRBJ2-5	CASSPGTALQETQYF
-	15	TRBV2	TRBJ1-2	CASSDERTGVNGYTF
few	15	TRBV7-9	TRBJ2-3	CASSFGQGKTDTQYF
-	14	TRBV5-1	TRBJ1-2	CASSLGDRDYGYTF
-	13	TRBV4-1	TRBJ2-7	CASSPRGGYEQYF
-	15	TRBV6-5	TRBJ1-2	CASSYGTGGFYGYTF
-	15	TRBV7-2	TRBJ2-7	CASSLVGGQIYEQYF
-	17	TRBV19	TRBJ2-1	CASRPTGLGSSYNEQFF
-	15	TRBV9	TRBJ1-2	CASSVGAGLNYGYTF
-	13	TRBV7-3	TRBJ2-1	CASSLTSLDEQFF
once	12	TRBV30	TRBJ2-1	CAWSIYYNEQFF
-	12	TRBV7-9	TRBJ2-3	CASSLVPNTQYF
-	15	TRBV15	TRBJ2-7	CATSPTGSSSYEQYF
-	19	TRBV4-3	TRBJ2-7	CASSQDLPSGSASSYEQYF
-	16	TRBV4-2	TRBJ1-2	CASSQAAGTGNYGYTF
-	13	TRBV2	TRBJ1-1	CASRPPGATEAFF
-	17	TRBV5-1	TRBJ1-2	CASSLGGTGNENYGYTF
-	17	TRBV15	TRBJ2-3	CATSRPMGTRSTDTQYF
-	14	TRBV5-1	TRBJ2-3	CASTPAGPGNTQYF
-	15	TRBV27	TRBJ2-5	CASSLSPGPGETQYF
few	11	TRBV6-1	TRBJ2-7	CASEGIYEQYF
-	19	TRBV19	TRBJ2-1	CASSRGLAGDSSGSNEQFF
-	14	TRBV13	TRBJ1-2	CASSSRQGILGYTF
once	13	TRBV6-5	TRBJ2-2	CASARVGTGELFF
-	14	TRBV19	TRBJ2-1	CASASGRLHNEQFF
-	14	TRBV14	TRBJ2-7	CASSQARSAYEQYF
-	12	TRBV10-3	TRBJ2-1	CAIQTSGTEQFF
-	15	TRBV2	TRBJ2-3	CASSKSAGGPDTQYF
-	13	TRBV19	TRBJ2-3	CASSTRNTDTQYF
-	15	TRBV7-8	TRBJ2-3	CASSSGLALTDTQYF
-	15	TRBV5-1	TRBJ2-1	CASSLQPRSYNEQFF
-	15	TRBV6-5	TRBJ2-7	CASSYSLTGGYEQYF